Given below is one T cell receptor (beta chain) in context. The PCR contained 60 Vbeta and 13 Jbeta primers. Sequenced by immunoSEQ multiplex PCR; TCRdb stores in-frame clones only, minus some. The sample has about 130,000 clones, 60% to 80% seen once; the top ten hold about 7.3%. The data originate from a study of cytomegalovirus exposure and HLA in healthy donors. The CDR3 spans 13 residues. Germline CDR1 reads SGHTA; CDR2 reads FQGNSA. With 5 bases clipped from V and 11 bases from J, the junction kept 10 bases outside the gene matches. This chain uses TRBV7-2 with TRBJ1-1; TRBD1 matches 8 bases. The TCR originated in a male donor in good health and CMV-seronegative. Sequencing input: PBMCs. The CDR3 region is CASSTYRGFGAFF. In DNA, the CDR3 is TGTGCCAGCAGCACATACAGGGGGTTTGGGGCTTTCTTT. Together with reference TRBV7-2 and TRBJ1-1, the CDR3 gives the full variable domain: GAGVSQSPSNKVTEKGKDVELRCDPISGHTALYWYRQSLGQGLEFLIYFQGNSAPDKSGLPSDRFSAERTGGSVSTLTIQRTQQEDSAVYLCASSTYRGFGAFFGQGTRLTVV.